This entry is about one TCR beta chain. No antigen is known for it. This sample is drawn from a study of shared clonotypes between healthy human individuals. This CDR3 is built from 17 residues. Germline CDR1 reads SGDLS; CDR2 reads YYNGEE. V lost 2 bases, J lost 1 base, and 7 bases stayed unmatched. Terminally differentiated effector memory CD45RA+ cells were excluded from the naive CD8 cells, which were CD45RO-negative and positively selected for CCR7. Study conclusions and caveats: It was observed that 5% to 6.5% of naive CD4 clonotypes were shared across a handful of donors. Measured sharing among donors was expected to vary with sequencing depth.

Data came from immunoSEQ multiplex PCR; TCRdb stores just in-frame clones and leaves some out. The data contain around 2,000,000 clones, roughly 94% of them singletons. Material for sequencing was naive CD8+ T cells sorted from blood. The V gene is TRBV9, the J gene TRBJ2-3, with TRBD2 identical over 10 bases. This sequence originates from a man between 18 and 29 years old in good health. CDR3 in DNA: TGTGCCAGCAGCGTTTTAGGGGGGACTAGCGGCACAGATACGCAGTATTTT. Protein: CASSVLGGTSGTDTQYF. Drawing the rest from reference TRBV9 and TRBJ2-3, the complete variable domain is DSGVTQTPKHLITATGQRVTLRCSPRSGDLSVYWYQQSLDQGLQFLIQYYNGEERAKGNILERFSAQQFPDLHSELNLSSLELGDSALYFCASSVLGGTSGTDTQYFGPGTRLTVL.